This entry concerns a single TCR beta chain. Its antigen is unknown. The germline CDR1 and CDR2 sequences are SGHKS and YYEKEE (reference sequence). Trimming pared 2 bases from V and 1 base from J, leaving 12 bases between. CDR3 length: 15 residues. These data come from a study of OX40 agonist ivuxolimab in advanced cancers. Study-level findings and limits: The CD4+ and CD8+ T cells in the blood had expanded clonally by week 6 at 0.1 to 3.0 mg/kg.

The method was immunoSEQ multiplex PCR; TCRdb's version includes in-frame clones alone and lacks a portion of them. Of some 80,000 clones listed, more than 90% are singletons. This rearrangement joins TRBV5-5 to TRBJ2-5; D may correspond to TRBD1 or TRBD2 (6 bases each). The material sequenced was CD4+ or CD8+ T cells sorted from blood, taken in a trial of the OX40 agonist ivuxolimab. The sequence derives from an adult with an advanced solid tumor such as melanoma, head and neck, liver or kidney cancer. CDR3 residues: CASSFGGGAQETQYF. The DNA for the CDR3 is TGTGCCAGCAGCTTCGGGGGCGGGGCCCAAGAGACCCAGTACTTC.